What follows describes a single T cell receptor beta chain. This entry belongs to a study of cytomegalovirus exposure and HLA in healthy donors. Study context: Membership in the Caucasian-associated ancestry cluster was found for 65% to 85% of around 380 genotyped donors.

With V trimmed by 2 bases and J by 0 bases, 2 bases remained unmatched. The CDR3 is 15 amino acids. In germline, CDR1 is ENHRY, CDR2 SYGVKD. This PCR relied on a set of 60 Vbeta primers and 13 Jbeta primers. The protocol was immunoSEQ multiplex PCR, while the TCRdb copy is restricted to in-frame clones and leaves out a portion. This table has 200,000 or so clones, roughly nine tenths appearing once. The clonotype originates from a girl younger than two in good health and CMV-seronegative. The sequenced sample consisted of PBMCs. V gene TRBV10-3 combines with J gene TRBJ2-3; 7 bases map to TRBD2. The CDR3 nucleotides are TGTGCCATCAGTGAGGGGGGGGGTAGCACAGATACGCAGTATTTT. This translates into CAISEGGGSTDTQYF.